These T cell receptor beta chains were read from a single sample in a study of T-cell reconstitution after alpha-beta-depleted transplantation in children. TCRdb used MiXCR to reprocess the PCR reads, holding one entry per CDR3 protein. The sample contains hundreds of thousands of distinct CDR3 sequences, roughly a tenth of which appear only once. The sequencing used PBMCs from the stem cell graft donor, collected from the stem cell graft. Source of these receptors: a human donor who donated a stem cell graft to a child with acute myeloid leukemia. Both conserved end residues are part of each CDR3. A D gene is named only where the DNA matches it firmly. Where a row states a size, it is once, few, many or the class of an expanded clone; other rows omit it.

few,NA,TRBV30,TRBJ1-1,CAWNARTEAFF,TGTGCCTGGAATGCCAGGACTGAAGCTTTCTTT
many,TRBD2,TRBV4-3,TRBJ2-1,CASSQDRGGSYNEQFF,TGCGCCAGCAGCCAAGACCGGGGCGGGAGTTACAATGAGCAGTTCTTC
NA,NA,TRBV6-1,TRBJ2-1,CASSEVGYNEQFF,TGTGCCAGCAGTGAAGTGGGGTACAATGAGCAGTTCTTC
NA,NA,TRBV5-6,TRBJ1-5,CASSSWGGGRTQPQHF,TGTGCCAGCAGCTCATGGGGGGGTGGGAGGACTCAGCCCCAGCATTTT
many,TRBD2,TRBV12-3/TRBV12-4,TRBJ2-1,CASSSGGGFRIF,TGTGCCAGCAGTTCGGGAGGGGGGTTCCGAATCTTC
few,TRBD2,TRBV6-2/TRBV6-3,TRBJ2-7,CASSSPSGSRLSTRGYEQYF,TGTGCCAGCAGTTCTCCTAGCGGGAGCAGATTAAGCACCAGGGGTTACGAGCAGTACTTC
many,NA,TRBV5-5,TRBJ2-5,CASSLGQPTQYF,TGTGCCAGCAGCTTGGGGCAGCCGACCCAGTACTTC
many,NA,TRBV5-1,TRBJ2-7,CASSLGTYYEQYF,TGCGCCAGCAGCCTCGGGACATACTACGAGCAGTACTTC
many,TRBD1,TRBV15,TRBJ2-7,CATAGPTGGAYEQYF,TGTGCCACCGCCGGTCCGACAGGGGGTGCCTACGAGCAGTACTTC
NA,NA,TRBV7-2,TRBJ1-5,CASSLTPISNQPQHF,TGTGCCAGCAGCTTAACCCCCATTAGCAATCAGCCCCAGCATTTT
few,TRBD1,TRBV12-3/TRBV12-4,TRBJ2-6,CASSLGGQGGYGANVLTF,TGTGCCAGCAGTTTGGGGGGACAGGGAGGCTATGGGGCCAACGTCCTGACTTTC
many,NA,TRBV6-1,TRBJ2-3,CASSPTGWGANTQYF,TGTGCCAGCAGTCCTACGGGGTGGGGTGCGAATACGCAGTATTTT
NA,TRBD2,TRBV29-1,TRBJ2-7,CSVSPGLAAYEQYF,TGCAGCGTTTCACCGGGACTAGCGGCCTACGAGCAGTACTTC
NA,NA,TRBV9,TRBJ1-6,CASSVARGGSPLHF,TGTGCCAGCAGCGTCGCCAGGGGAGGATCACCCCTCCACTTT
few,NA,TRBV7-9,TRBJ2-5,CASSLLSAGQETQYF,TGTGCCAGCAGCTTATTATCAGCGGGCCAAGAGACCCAGTACTTC
NA,TRBD2,TRBV5-4,TRBJ2-5,CASSSTSGMRGETQYF,TGTGCCAGCAGCTCGACTAGCGGGATGCGAGGGGAGACCCAGTACTTC
NA,NA,TRBV10-3,TRBJ1-2,CAISVGGTYGYTF,TGTGCCATCAGTGTCGGGGGGACCTATGGCTACACCTTC
few,NA,TRBV25-1,TRBJ2-5,CASSDPQSKETQYF,TGTGCCAGCAGTGACCCACAATCGAAAGAGACCCAGTACTTC
NA,NA,TRBV7-3,TRBJ2-7,CASSSPSDSTTVGYEQYF,TGTGCCAGCAGCTCCCCCAGCGACTCGACGACGGTTGGTTACGAGCAGTACTTC
many,NA,TRBV10-3,TRBJ2-7,CAISESNAGVYEQYF,TGTGCCATCAGTGAGTCGAACGCAGGGGTGTACGAGCAGTACTTC
few,TRBD1,TRBV4-1,TRBJ2-5,CASSQGQGRQETQYF,TGCGCCAGCAGCCAGGGACAGGGCCGACAAGAGACCCAGTACTTC
few,TRBD2,TRBV7-9,TRBJ2-3,CASSPVIAGADTQYF,TGTGCCAGCAGCCCAGTTATAGCGGGAGCGGATACGCAGTATTTT
NA,TRBD1,TRBV13,TRBJ1-4,CASSSNLHHTGETNEKLFF,TGTGCCAGCAGCTCAAACCTCCACCATACAGGGGAAACTAATGAAAAACTGTTTTTT
NA,TRBD2,TRBV6-2/TRBV6-3,TRBJ2-7,CASYRGGSSYEQYF,TGTGCCAGCTATAGGGGCGGGAGCTCCTACGAGCAGTACTTC
NA,NA,TRBV11-1,TRBJ2-1,CASSLRLRPILSYNEQFF,TGTGCCAGCAGCTTAAGGCTGCGCCCCATATTATCCTACAATGAGCAGTTCTTC
NA,NA,TRBV20-1,TRBJ2-3,CSAGREGTTDTQYF,TGCAGTGCGGGACGGGAAGGCACCACAGATACGCAGTATTTT
NA,NA,TRBV15,TRBJ1-1,CATSKPTGYDTEAFF,TGTGCCACCAGCAAACCCACAGGGTACGACACTGAAGCTTTCTTT
NA,TRBD2,TRBV2,TRBJ2-2,CASSGSLAGIGELFF,TGTGCCAGCAGTGGATCTTTAGCGGGAATCGGGGAGCTGTTTTTT
many,NA,TRBV28,TRBJ2-7,CASREGPGEQYF,TGTGCCAGCAGAGAAGGGCCGGGGGAGCAGTACTTC
NA,TRBD2,TRBV13,TRBJ2-1,CASSSRTSGSASVQFF,TGTGCCAGCAGCTCCAGGACTAGCGGGAGCGCCAGTGTGCAGTTCTTC
many,NA,TRBV27,TRBJ2-3,CASRVGGGDTQYF,TGTGCCAGCAGAGTCGGGGGTGGGGATACGCAGTATTTT
NA,NA,TRBV9,TRBJ1-1,CASSVAYRNTEAFF,TGTGCCAGCAGCGTAGCTTACAGGAACACTGAAGCTTTCTTT
few,NA,TRBV12-3/TRBV12-4,TRBJ2-1,CASRIGRVQYEAYNEQFF,TGTGCCAGCAGGATTGGGCGGGTTCAATACGAGGCCTACAATGAGCAGTTCTTC
few,TRBD2,TRBV7-3,TRBJ2-1,CASSLSPGTRRNEQFF,TGTGCCAGCAGCTTAAGTCCCGGGACTAGAAGGAATGAGCAGTTCTTC
NA,TRBD1,TRBV7-2,TRBJ2-5,CASSFDRGPGETQYF,TGTGCCAGCAGCTTCGACAGGGGGCCGGGAGAGACCCAGTACTTC
few,TRBD1,TRBV20-1,TRBJ1-6,CSASPQRDRGSYNSPLHF,TGCAGTGCTAGCCCCCAGAGGGACAGGGGCTCCTATAATTCACCCCTCCACTTT
NA,TRBD2,TRBV9,TRBJ2-2,CASSVRTSGRVAGELFF,TGTGCCAGCAGCGTAAGGACTAGCGGGAGAGTGGCCGGGGAGCTGTTTTTT
few,NA,TRBV4-3,TRBJ2-1,CASSQARSSSVEQFF,TGCGCCAGCAGCCAAGCCCGGTCCTCGAGCGTGGAGCAGTTCTTC
many,TRBD2,TRBV7-2,TRBJ2-3,CASSILAGPPADTQYF,TGTGCCAGCAGCATACTAGCGGGTCCTCCTGCGGATACGCAGTATTTT
many,NA,TRBV15,TRBJ2-3,CATSRDKPGTDTQYF,TGTGCCACCAGCAGAGATAAACCTGGCACAGATACGCAGTATTTT
many,NA,TRBV28,TRBJ1-1,CASSFRTEAFF,TGTGCCAGCAGTTTCCGTACTGAAGCTTTCTTT
NA,NA,TRBV24-1,TRBJ2-1,CATSEDRDEQFF,TGTGCCACCAGTGAGGATAGGGATGAGCAGTTCTTC
many,TRBD1,TRBV20-1,TRBJ1-5,CSAKNPGQGAHQPQHF,TGCAGTGCTAAAAACCCGGGACAGGGGGCCCATCAGCCCCAGCATTTT
few,NA,TRBV7-2,TRBJ2-5,CASSWKRSGQETQYF,TGTGCCAGCAGCTGGAAGCGGAGTGGGCAAGAGACCCAGTACTTC
many,NA,TRBV24-1,TRBJ2-1,CATSDNQGAYSYNEQFF,TGTGCCACCAGTGATAATCAGGGTGCCTACTCCTACAATGAGCAGTTCTTC
NA,TRBD2,TRBV6-5,TRBJ2-5,CASSYRASGGIQETQYF,TGTGCCAGCAGTTACAGGGCTAGCGGGGGGATCCAAGAGACCCAGTACTTC
many,NA,TRBV7-2,TRBJ2-1,CASSLVREQFF,TGTGCCAGCAGCTTAGTGCGGGAACAGTTCTTC
few,NA,TRBV20-1,TRBJ1-2,CSALPHGGNYGYTF,TGCAGTGCCCTACCCCACGGGGGGAACTATGGCTACACCTTC
once,NA,TRBV12-5,TRBJ1-1,CASGPPRQAGTEAFF,TGTGCTAGTGGTCCGCCCCGACAGGCAGGCACTGAAGCTTTCTTT
few,TRBD2,TRBV29-1,TRBJ2-3,CSVEFWTSGSTDTQYF,TGCAGCGTTGAGTTTTGGACTAGCGGGAGTACAGATACGCAGTATTTT